This T cell receptor beta chain was identified in a study of blood T cell repertoires in COVID-19. About the research overall: Sites in the United States, Italy and Spain provided acute and convalescent COVID-19 samples. Sources were T cells, B-cell-depleted T cells, or PBMCs; the material itself was cDNA or gDNA.

Methods used by the authors: Quantification of nucleated cells was approximated via reference gene primer amplification. The assay was immunoSEQ multiplex PCR, and TCRdb's table has in-frame clones only and misses some. The V and J calls and the clone size are those of that table, but D and trimming were determined from the DNA. This sample has about 200,000 clones, with 82% found just once. The CDR3 totals 16 residues. V was trimmed by 5 bases and J by 7 bases, leaving 21 bases between them. The germline CDR1 and CDR2 sequences are LNHDA and SQIVND (reference sequence). The clonotype comes from a woman aged 60-75 years with COVID-19, enrolled during active disease. The material sequenced was peripheral blood. V usage is TRBV19 and J usage is TRBJ2-1; tentatively, D is TRBD1 (7 bases). CDR3: CASSVAGGIGGNEQFF. The CDR3 region has the DNA TGTGCCAGTAGTGTCGCAGGGGGTATAGGGGGGAATGAGCAGTTCTTC.